The TCR beta chain described here comes from a study of identical twins. V was clipped by 3 bases and J by 5 bases; unmatched bases: 3. This CDR3 has 14 residues. The germline gives CDR1 SQVTM, CDR2 ANQGSEA. It was template switching that added a universal primer site, and there were unique molecular identifiers on the cDNA. TCRdb fed the 5' RACE reads into MiXCR, producing one record per CDR3 protein. The repertoire consists of approximately 890,000 distinct CDR3 sequences, with approximately 13% occurring once and the leading ten covering around 1.6%. This clonotype has a count of ten or more. The same sample was also used in a study of yellow fever vaccine responses in identical twins.

Sequenced sample: PBMCs. This receptor was obtained from a woman aged 18 to 35 in good health. The V and J genes are TRBV29-1 and TRBJ2-1, with 11 bases aligning to TRBD2. The CDR3 here is CSVEGLADHNEQFF. CDR3 coding DNA: TGCAGCGTTGAGGGACTAGCGGACCACAATGAGCAGTTCTTC.